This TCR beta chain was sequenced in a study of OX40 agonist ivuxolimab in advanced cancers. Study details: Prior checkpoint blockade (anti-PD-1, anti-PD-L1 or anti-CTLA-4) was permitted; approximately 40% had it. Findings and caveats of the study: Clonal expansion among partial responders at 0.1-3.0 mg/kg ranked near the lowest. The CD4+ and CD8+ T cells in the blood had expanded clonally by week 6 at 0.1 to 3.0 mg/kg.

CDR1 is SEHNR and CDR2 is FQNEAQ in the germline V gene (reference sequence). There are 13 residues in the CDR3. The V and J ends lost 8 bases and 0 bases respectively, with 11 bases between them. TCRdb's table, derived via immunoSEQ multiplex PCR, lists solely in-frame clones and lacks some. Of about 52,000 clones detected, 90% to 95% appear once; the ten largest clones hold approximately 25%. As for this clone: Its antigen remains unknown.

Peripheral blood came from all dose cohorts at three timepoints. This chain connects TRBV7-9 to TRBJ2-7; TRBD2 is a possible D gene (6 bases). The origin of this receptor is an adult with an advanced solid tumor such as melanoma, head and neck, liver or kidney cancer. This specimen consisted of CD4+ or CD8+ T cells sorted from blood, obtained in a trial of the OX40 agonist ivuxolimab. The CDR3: CASGEDYSYEQYF. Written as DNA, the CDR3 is TGTGCCAGCGGCGAGGACTACTCCTACGAGCAGTACTTC.